Listed here is a single TCR beta chain. This sample stems from a study of blood T cell repertoires in COVID-19. The wider study: From the United States, Italy and Spain came samples of acute and convalescent COVID-19. T cells, B-cell-depleted T cells, or PBMCs provided the cDNA or gDNA that served as material.

This CDR3 comprises 13 residues. From germline, CDR1 is SGHKS and CDR2 YYEKEE (reference sequence). V lost 2 bases to trimming and J lost 5 bases, with 9 bases between them. Original analysis: Reference gene primer amplification yielded estimated nucleated cell counts. Profiling relied on immunoSEQ multiplex PCR, and the TCRdb table lists in-frame clones only, not all of them. V, J and clone size derive from that table, while D and trimming were established from the DNA sequence. The repertoire consists of about 85,000 clones, with roughly 90% occurring once and the leading ten covering 2.3%. The chain employs TRBV5-5 and TRBJ2-3; D uncertain. The sample taken for sequencing was peripheral blood. This clonotype originated in a human donor with active COVID-19. The donor label of this sample is uncertain. Written as DNA, the CDR3 is TGTGCCAGCAGCTTCTTTAGTGGAGATACGCAGTATTTT. It is translated as CASSFFSGDTQYF. Supplemented by reference TRBV5-5 and TRBJ2-3, the full variable domain reads DAGVTQSPTHLIKTRGQQVTLRCSPISGHKSVSWYQQVLGQGPQFIFQYYEKEERGRGNFPDRFSARQFPNYSSELNVNALLLGDSALYLCASSFFSGDTQYFGPGTRLTVL.